This T cell receptor (beta chain) was sequenced for a study of cytomegalovirus exposure and HLA in healthy donors. Study observations and caveats: A later analysis linked a missense variant in DCLRE1C to the trimming of TCR beta V and J genes. Through in vitro validation, three CMV-associated chains were shown to be specific for CMV antigens.

Trimming pared 0 bases from V and 7 bases from J, leaving 10 bases between. The CDR3 is 13 amino acids. The germline V gene has CDR1 LGHNA and CDR2 YNFKEQ. As to this clone: Its antigen remains unidentified.

The PCR was carried out with 60 Vbeta primers and 13 Jbeta primers. Sequencing used immunoSEQ multiplex PCR; TCRdb keeps in-frame clones, though not all of them. The sample contains approximately 150,000 clones, roughly 80% of which appear only once. Material: PBMCs. This TCR was sampled from a man between 18 and 35 years old in good health and CMV-seropositive. V and J are TRBV4-2 and TRBJ2-7; the D gene is possibly TRBD2 (6 bases). CDR3 bases: TGTGCCAGCAGCCAAGATATGGCGGGGGAGCAGTACTTC. Protein: CASSQDMAGEQYF.